The 18 T cell receptor beta chains below come from one sample, sequenced in a study of T-cell reconstitution after alpha-beta-depleted transplantation in children. Unique molecular identifiers were used to barcode this TCRbeta library. TCRdb used MiXCR to reprocess the PCR reads, holding one entry per CDR3 protein. The sample lists just under 550,000 distinct CDR3 sequences, around 18% occurring once. Here the sequenced sample was PBMCs from the stem cell graft donor, taken from the stem cell graft. These receptors originate from a human donor who donated a stem cell graft to a child with acute lymphoblastic leukemia.

The rearrangement joins TRBV4-1 to TRBJ2-3; D call uncertain. The V end was cut by 1 base, the J end by 0 bases, with 8 bases between. The CDR3 is 15 residues long. In germline, CDR1 is MGHRA, CDR2 YSYEKL. The CDR3 loop reads CASSQGPRSTDTQYF. The CDR3 DNA reads as TGCGCCAGCAGCCAAGGTCCTCGAAGCACAGATACGCAGTATTTT.

This clonotype was found a few times. The chain has TRBV9 and TRBJ1-4; TRBD1 matches at 9 bases. This CDR3 is 16 amino acids long. V shed 4 bases and J 4 bases; nucleotides not matched to a gene: 8. CDR1 is SGDLS and CDR2 is YYNGEE in the germline V gene. The CDR3: CASSPPDRGFNEKLFF. Here the CDR3 DNA reads TGTGCCAGCAGCCCCCCGGACAGGGGCTTTAATGAAAAACTGTTTTTT.

CDR3 sequence: CSADRGNGYTF. The DNA of the CDR3 is TGCAGTGCAGACAGGGGAAATGGCTACACCTTC. The chain links TRBV20-1 to TRBJ1-2; 8 bases fit TRBD1. The CDR3 totals 11 residues. Germline CDR1 DFQATT, CDR2 SNEGSKA (reference sequence). The junction had 3 bases not matched to a gene; V was cut back by 6 bases and J by 6 bases.

This clonotype has more than one count but fewer than ten. The chain links TRBV20-1 to TRBJ1-2, with 9 positions matching TRBD1. This CDR3 has 11 residues. The V gene end was trimmed by 7 bases and the J gene end by 6 bases; junction bases not matched to a gene: 3. The germline CDR1 and CDR2 sequences are DFQATT and SNEGSKA (reference sequence). The CDR3 nucleotides read TGCAGTGGGAGGGACAGGGATGGCTACACCTTC. It yields the protein CSGRDRDGYTF.

This clonotype was seen a few times. V usage is TRBV4-1 and J usage is TRBJ1-1, with unresolved D. V was shortened by 1 base and J by 1 base, with 7 bases between the two germline ends. The CDR3 has 14 amino acids. Per the germline V gene, CDR1 is MGHRA and CDR2 is YSYEKL. The CDR3 DNA is TGCGCCAGCAGCCAAGCTCCCAGGAACACTGAAGCTTTCTTT. Translation: CASSQAPRNTEAFF.

This clonotype occurred a few times. The chain is built from TRBV29-1 and TRBJ2-3; D possibly corresponds to TRBD2 (7 bases). The CDR3 totals 13 residues. CDR1 SQVTM and CDR2 ANQGSEA come from the germline V gene. Trimming stripped 7 bases from V and 4 bases from J, with 15 bases between. The CDR3 region has the DNA TGCAGCGCCACCGGGGGGCTAGCAGATACGCAGTATTTT. Amino acids: CSATGGLADTQYF.

The CDR3 sequence is CASSLDVRSSYNEQFF. CDR3 DNA sequence: TGCGCCAGCAGCTTGGACGTCAGGAGCTCCTACAATGAGCAGTTCTTC. J is TRBJ2-1 and V is TRBV5-1; D unclear. V dropped 0 bases and J dropped 0 bases, with 10 bases sitting between them. Germline CDR1 SGHRS, CDR2 YFSETQ. The CDR3 covers 16 residues.

This clonotype came up a few times. J is TRBJ2-4 and V is TRBV2; the D gene is possibly TRBD1 (6 bases). CDR1 and CDR2 (germline): SNHLY, FYNNEI. The V gene lost 7 bases and the J gene lost 1 base, with 26 bases spanning the gap. The CDR3 extends over 19 amino acids. The CDR3 DNA reads as TGTGCCAGCACTATCCCCCACAGGGTTACCCTCCCTGCCAAAAACATTCAGTACTTC. Residues: CASTIPHRVTLPAKNIQYF.

This clonotype came up a few times. V and J are TRBV20-1 and TRBJ1-3; D is undetermined. The CDR3 is 13 residues long. V lost 1 base and J lost 7, with 11 bases in between. Germline-derived CDR1 and CDR2 are DFQATT and SNEGSKA (reference sequence). The CDR3 region has the DNA TGCAGTGCTAGAGCCCCAGGAATCAACACCATATATTTT. Its protein is CSARAPGINTIYF.

The CDR3 loop reads CASRGWGEYQPQHF. CDR3 DNA sequence: TGTGCCAGCAGGGGTTGGGGGGAGTATCAGCCCCAGCATTTT. V is TRBV27 and J is TRBJ1-5; tentatively, D is TRBD1 (5 bases). From germline, CDR1 is MNHEY and CDR2 SMNVEV (reference sequence). Trimming left V 6 bases short and J 5 bases short, with 14 bases between. The CDR3 runs to 14 residues.

V gene TRBV27 combines with J gene TRBJ1-4, with a weak D call TRBD1 (5 bases). V was cut by 0 bases and J by 11 bases, with 19 bases left in between. The CDR3 has 16 amino acids. CDR1 and CDR2 (germline): MNHEY, SMNVEV (reference sequence). The CDR3 protein is CASSLSMGDHRGKLFF. Here the CDR3 DNA reads TGTGCCAGCAGTTTATCGATGGGGGACCACCGGGGGAAACTGTTTTTT.

This clonotype was counted a few times. The J gene is TRBJ2-7, the V gene TRBV7-9; D unclear. Germline assignment: CDR1 SEHNR and CDR2 FQNEAQ (reference sequence). This CDR3 has 13 residues. Trimming took 2 bases from V and 5 from J, leaving 10 bases between them. The CDR3 here is CASSLQGGHEQYF. In DNA form, the CDR3 reads TGTGCCAGCAGCTTACAAGGTGGGCACGAGCAGTACTTC.

V is TRBV5-6 and J is TRBJ2-7, with D perhaps TRBD2 (5 bases). Looked up from germline, CDR1 is SGHDT and CDR2 is YYEEEE. V dropped 1 base and J dropped 3 bases, with 11 bases sitting between them. The CDR3 is made up of 14 amino acids. Here the CDR3 reads CASSLTGNRYEQYF. CDR3 DNA sequence: TGTGCCAGCAGCTTGACGGGGAATCGCTACGAGCAGTACTTC.

This clonotype was counted between two and nine times. This chain links TRBV12-3 or TRBV12-4 with TRBJ2-2; 7 nucleotides line up with TRBD2. V was clipped by 6 bases and J by 6 bases; unmatched bases: 7. This CDR3 region has 14 residues. CDR3 region: CASSLGGRAGELFF. CDR3 bases: TGTGCCAGCAGCCTCGGGGGGAGAGCCGGGGAGCTGTTTTTT.

This clonotype has a handful of counts. The J gene is TRBJ1-3, the V gene TRBV12-3 or TRBV12-4, with D maybe TRBD1 (6 bases). The CDR3 extends over 15 amino acids. V dropped 5 bases and J dropped 0 bases, with 11 bases sitting between them. CDR3 in amino acids: CASSNWDTSGNTIYF. The CDR3 DNA reads TGTGCCAGCAGTAATTGGGACACCTCTGGAAACACCATATATTTT.

This clonotype was counted a few times. This chain uses TRBV7-8 with TRBJ2-2; D gene uncertain. The germline V gene has CDR1 SGHVS and CDR2 FQNEAQ. V gave up 2 bases and J gave up 6 bases, with 10 bases separating them. The CDR3 is 14 residues long. The chain's CDR3 is CASSLLGFPGELFF. DNA of the CDR3: TGTGCCAGCAGCTTACTAGGGTTCCCCGGGGAGCTGTTTTTT.

This chain links TRBV5-5 with TRBJ1-2, with D possibly TRBD1 on 6 matching bases. Per the germline V gene, CDR1 is SGHKS and CDR2 is YYEKEE (reference sequence). V was trimmed by 4 bases and J by 5 bases, leaving 15 bases between them. The CDR3 extends over 14 amino acids. CDR3 loop: CASSARTARYGYTF. CDR3 DNA sequence: TGTGCCAGCAGCGCGAGGACAGCTCGATATGGCTACACCTTC.

This clonotype was detected a few times. The V and J genes are TRBV30 and TRBJ2-7; the match to TRBD1 covers 9 bases. CDR1 and CDR2 (germline): GTSNPN, SVGIG (reference sequence). This CDR3 has 14 residues. The ends lost 5 bases at V and 2 bases at J; junction bases unmatched: 7. The CDR3 sequence: CAWARRQGAYEQYF. As DNA, the CDR3 is TGTGCCTGGGCTCGTCGACAGGGGGCCTACGAGCAGTACTTC. The whole variable domain, filled in from reference TRBV30 and TRBJ2-7, reads SQTIHQWPATLVQPVGSPLSLECTVEGTSNPNLYWYRQAAGRGLQLLFYSVGIGQISSEVPQNLSASRPQDRQFILSSKKLLLSDSGFYLCAWARRQGAYEQYFGPGTRLTVT.